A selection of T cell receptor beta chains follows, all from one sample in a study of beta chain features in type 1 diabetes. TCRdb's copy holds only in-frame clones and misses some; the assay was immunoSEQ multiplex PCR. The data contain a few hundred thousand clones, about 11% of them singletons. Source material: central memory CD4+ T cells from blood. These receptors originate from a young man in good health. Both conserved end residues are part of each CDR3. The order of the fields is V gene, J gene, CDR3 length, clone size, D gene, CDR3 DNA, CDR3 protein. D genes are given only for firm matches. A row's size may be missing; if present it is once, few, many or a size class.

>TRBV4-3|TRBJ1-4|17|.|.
TGCGCCAGCAGCCAAAAGCTACAGGCCAATAATAATGAAAAACTGTTTTTT
CASSQKLQANNNEKLFF
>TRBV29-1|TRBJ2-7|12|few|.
TGCAGCGTTGCAGGGAAAGCCTACGAGCAGTACTTC
CSVAGKAYEQYF
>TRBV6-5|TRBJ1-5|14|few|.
TGTGCCAGCAGTACGGCCTGGAGCAATCAGCCCCAGCATTTT
CASSTAWSNQPQHF
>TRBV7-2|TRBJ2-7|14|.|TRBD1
TGTGCCAGCAGCTTTGGGACAGGGGCCTACGAGCAGTACTTC
CASSFGTGAYEQYF
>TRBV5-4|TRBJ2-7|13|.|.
TGTGCCAGCAGCCCTGGGGGGTCCTACGAGCAGTACTTC
CASSPGGSYEQYF
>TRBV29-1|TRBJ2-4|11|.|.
TGCAGCGTTGGGGATGTCAACATTCAGTACTTC
CSVGDVNIQYF
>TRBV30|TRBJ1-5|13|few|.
TGTGCCTGGGCCGAACAGGGAAAGCAGCCCCAGCATTTT
CAWAEQGKQPQHF
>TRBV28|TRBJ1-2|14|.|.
TGTGCCAGCAGTTTTGTGGGTTCTAACTATGGCTACACCTTC
CASSFVGSNYGYTF
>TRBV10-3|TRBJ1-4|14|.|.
TGTGCCATCAGTGAGTCGGGGGGAACCGAAAAACTGTTTTTT
CAISESGGTEKLFF
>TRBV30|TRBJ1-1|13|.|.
TGTGCCTGGGGAGGGGACGGATTCGGCGGGGCTTTCTTT
CAWGGDGFGGAFF
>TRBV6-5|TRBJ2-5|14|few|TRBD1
TGTGCCAGCAGTGCCTGGGACAGGGCAGAGACCCAGTACTTC
CASSAWDRAETQYF
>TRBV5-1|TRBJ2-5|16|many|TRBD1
TGCGCCAGCAGCTTATGGACAGGGGGCGATTTCGAGACCCAGTACTTC
CASSLWTGGDFETQYF
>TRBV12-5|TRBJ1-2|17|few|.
TGTGCTAGTGGTTTGGGTGCAATGGCAGCCCGGCTCTATGGCTACACCTTC
CASGLGAMAARLYGYTF
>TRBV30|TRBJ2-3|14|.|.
TGTGCCTGGAGTCCAGGACAGAGCACAGATACGCAGTATTTT
CAWSPGQSTDTQYF
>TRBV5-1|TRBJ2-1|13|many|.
TGCGCCAGCAGCTTGGGGGTGGACAATGAGCAGTTCTTC
CASSLGVDNEQFF
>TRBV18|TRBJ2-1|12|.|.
TGTGCCAGCTCACCACAGTCGAATGAGCAGTTCTTC
CASSPQSNEQFF
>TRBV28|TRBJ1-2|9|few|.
TGTGCCAGCGGCGCCGGCTACACCTTC
CASGAGYTF
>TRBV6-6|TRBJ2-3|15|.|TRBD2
TGTGCCAGCAGTTACCTAGCGGGGGGGTCAGATACGCAGTATTTT
CASSYLAGGSDTQYF
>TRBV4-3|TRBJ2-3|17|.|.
TGCGCCAGCAGCCAAGAGAGAGGGCAGGGTAGCACAGATACGCAGTATTTT
CASSQERGQGSTDTQYF
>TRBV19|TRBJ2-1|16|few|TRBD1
TGTGCCAGTAGTATAGAGGGACAGGGAGCCTACAATGAGCAGTTCTTC
CASSIEGQGAYNEQFF
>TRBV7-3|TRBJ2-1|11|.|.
TGTGCCAGCAGCGCCGGGGCTGAGCAGTTCTTC
CASSAGAEQFF
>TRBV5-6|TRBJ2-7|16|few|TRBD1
TGTGCCAGCAGCCTTACCCAGGGGGCTGGAAGCTACGAGCAGTACTTC
CASSLTQGAGSYEQYF
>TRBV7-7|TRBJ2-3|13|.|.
TGTGCTAGCAGCCCCTCCAGGGGCGATACGCAGTATTTT
CASSPSRGDTQYF
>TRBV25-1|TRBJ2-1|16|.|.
TGTGCCAGCAGTGAATATGGCAGCGGGCCCTACAATGAGCAGTTCTTC
CASSEYGSGPYNEQFF
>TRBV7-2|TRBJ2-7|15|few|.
TGTGCCAGCAGCTTAGCGGGTTCGAGCTCCTACGAGCAGTACTTC
CASSLAGSSSYEQYF
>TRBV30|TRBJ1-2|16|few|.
TGTGCCTGGAGTGTACGGAGGACAGTGACTAACTATGGCTACACCTTC
CAWSVRRTVTNYGYTF
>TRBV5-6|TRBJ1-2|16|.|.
TGTGCCAGCAGTTATCTCCGGGGGCCCTTCGGGTATGGCTACACCTTC
CASSYLRGPFGYGYTF
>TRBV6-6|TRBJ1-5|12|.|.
TGTGCCAGCCTTGAGGGGAATCAGCCCCAGCATTTT
CASLEGNQPQHF
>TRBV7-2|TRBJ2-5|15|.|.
TGTGCCAGCGCAACTCGGAGGGAGTACTCAGAGACCCAGTACTTC
CASATRREYSETQYF
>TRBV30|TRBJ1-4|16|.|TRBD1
TGTGCCTGGAGTGTACTAGGGACAGCACGCCATGAAAAACTGTTTTTT
CAWSVLGTARHEKLFF
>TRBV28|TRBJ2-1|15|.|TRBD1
TGTGCCAGCAGTGCCCCGGGACAGCCCTACAATGAGCAGTTCTTC
CASSAPGQPYNEQFF
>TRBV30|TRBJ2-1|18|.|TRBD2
TGTGCCTGGAGTGTATGGGCGGGAGGGCCTCGGGGATACAATGAGCAGTTCTTC
CAWSVWAGGPRGYNEQFF
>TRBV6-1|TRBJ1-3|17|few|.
TGTGCCAGCAGTGAAGCGGAGGGGTCCTACTCTGGAAACACCATATATTTT
CASSEAEGSYSGNTIYF
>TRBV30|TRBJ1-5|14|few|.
TGTGCCTGGAGTCTGGGACTACGCAATCAGCCCCAGCATTTT
CAWSLGLRNQPQHF
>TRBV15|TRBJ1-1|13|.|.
TGTGCCACCAGCAGGGGACAGAACACTGAAGCTTTCTTT
CATSRGQNTEAFF
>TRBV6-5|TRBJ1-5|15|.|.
TGTGCCAGCAGCCTAATAGGCCTCGGCGGGTCAGCGCTGCATTTT
CASSLIGLGGSALHF
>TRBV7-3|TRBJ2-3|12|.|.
TGTGCCAGCAGCCTAGCCCCAGATACGCAGTATTTT
CASSLAPDTQYF
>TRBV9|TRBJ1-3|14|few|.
TGTGCCAGCAGCGTAGGGAATCTAGGAAACACCATATATTTT
CASSVGNLGNTIYF
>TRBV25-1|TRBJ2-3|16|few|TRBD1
TGTGCCAGCAGTGCTTTTGGGACAGGGGGCACAGATACGCAGTATTTT
CASSAFGTGGTDTQYF
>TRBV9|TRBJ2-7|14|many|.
TGTGCCAGCAGCGTTGAGGCTCACTCCTACGAGCAGTACTTC
CASSVEAHSYEQYF
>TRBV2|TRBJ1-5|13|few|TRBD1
TGTGCCAGCGGGCAGGGGGCCGAGCAGCCCCAGCATTTT
CASGQGAEQPQHF
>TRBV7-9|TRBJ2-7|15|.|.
TGTGCCAGCAGCTTACGTAGCGCCGAGAGGGACGAGCAGTACTTC
CASSLRSAERDEQYF
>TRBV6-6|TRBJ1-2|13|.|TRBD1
TGTGCCAGCAGTGGGACAGGGTACTATGGCTACACCTTC
CASSGTGYYGYTF
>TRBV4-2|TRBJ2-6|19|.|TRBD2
TGTGCCAGCAGCCCCGCCAGAACTAGCGGGAGTGCTGGGGCCAACGTCCTGACTTTC
CASSPARTSGSAGANVLTF
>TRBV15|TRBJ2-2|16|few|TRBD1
TGTGCCACCAGCAGAAGGACAGGGTCGAGCACCGGGGAGCTGTTTTTT
CATSRRTGSSTGELFF
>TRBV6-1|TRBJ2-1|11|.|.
TGTGCCAGCAGTCAATACAATGAGCAGTTCTTC
CASSQYNEQFF
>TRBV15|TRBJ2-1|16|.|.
TGTGCCACCAGCAGAGATCGGGGAACGGGCTACAATGAGCAGTTCTTC
CATSRDRGTGYNEQFF
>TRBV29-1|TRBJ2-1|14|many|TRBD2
TGCAGCGTTTGGACTAGCGGGAGGGAAAATGAGCAGTTCTTC
CSVWTSGRENEQFF
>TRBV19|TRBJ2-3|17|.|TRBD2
TGTGCCAGTAGGCCTGAACACGGCGGGAGGAGCTCAGATACGCAGTATTTT
CASRPEHGGRSSDTQYF
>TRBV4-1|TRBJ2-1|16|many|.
TGCGCCAGCAGCCAAGTCAATCTAGTCTCCTACAATGAGCAGTTCTTC
CASSQVNLVSYNEQFF
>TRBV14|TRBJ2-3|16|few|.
TGTGCCAGCAGCCGTGGACGACAGGACGATACAGATACGCAGTATTTT
CASSRGRQDDTDTQYF
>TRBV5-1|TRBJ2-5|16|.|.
TGCGCCAGCAGCCTAGGACAGCAACCGTCCCAAGAGACCCAGTACTTC
CASSLGQQPSQETQYF